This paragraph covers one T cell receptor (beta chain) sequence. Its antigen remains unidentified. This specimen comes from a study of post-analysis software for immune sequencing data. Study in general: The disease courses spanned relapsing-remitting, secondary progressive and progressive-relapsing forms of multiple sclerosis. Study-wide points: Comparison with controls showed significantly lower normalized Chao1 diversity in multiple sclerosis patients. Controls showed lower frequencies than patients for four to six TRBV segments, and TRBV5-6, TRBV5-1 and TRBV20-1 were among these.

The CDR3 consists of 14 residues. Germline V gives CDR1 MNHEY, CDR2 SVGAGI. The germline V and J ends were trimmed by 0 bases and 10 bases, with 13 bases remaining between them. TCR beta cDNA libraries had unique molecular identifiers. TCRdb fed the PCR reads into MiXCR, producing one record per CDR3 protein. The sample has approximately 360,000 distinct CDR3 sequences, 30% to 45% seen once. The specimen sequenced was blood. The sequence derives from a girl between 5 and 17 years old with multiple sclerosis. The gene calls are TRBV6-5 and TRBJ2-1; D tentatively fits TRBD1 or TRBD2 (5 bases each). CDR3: CASSYSGTVQEQFF. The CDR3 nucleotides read TGTGCCAGCAGTTACTCGGGGACCGTCCAAGAGCAGTTCTTC.